This T cell receptor beta chain emerged from a study of shared clonotypes between healthy human individuals. At the level of the study: Researchers assigned three CD4 naive, three CD4 memory, two CD8 naive and one CD8 memory plate to each donor. Overall study findings and caveats: Shared clonotypes across all four donors exceeded non-shared ones in generation probability.

CD45RO negativity and positive selection for CCR7 defined naive CD8 cells, a population that excluded terminally differentiated effector memory CD45RA+ cells. Regarding this clone: The antigen is undetermined. In the same sample, other DNA sequences code for this CDR3.

There are 15 residues in the CDR3. With 0 bases clipped from V and 4 bases from J, the junction kept 5 bases outside the gene matches. Germline V gene lookup returns CDR1 SGHRS and CDR2 YFSETQ. The sorted-subset replicate PCRs were given around 190 ng DNA, which is 30,000 to 35,000 T cell genomes. Original analysis: With immunoSEQ giving junction-only sequences and no quality scores, filtering differed. Libraries were prepared by immunoSEQ multiplex PCR; TCRdb keeps only in-frame clonotypes and omits some of them. V, J and clone size derive from that table, while D and trimming were established from the DNA sequence. In the table there are approximately 720,000 clones, about 92% of which are singletons.

The sequence derives from a man aged 25-45 years in good health. This rearrangement joins TRBV5-1 to TRBJ2-7; 9 nucleotides align to TRBD2. Sequenced material: naive CD8+ T cells sorted from blood. CDR3: CASSLGTSGPYEQYF. The DNA for the CDR3 is TGCGCCAGCAGCTTGGGTACTAGCGGGCCTTACGAGCAGTACTTC. Drawing the rest from reference TRBV5-1 and TRBJ2-7, the complete variable domain is KAGVTQTPRYLIKTRGQQVTLSCSPISGHRSVSWYQQTPGQGLQFLFEYFSETQRNKGNFPGRFSGRQFSNSRSEMNVSTLELGDSALYLCASSLGTSGPYEQYFGPGTRLTVT.